A selection of T cell receptor beta chains follows, all from one sample in a study of T-cell memory formation after mild COVID-19. One entry per CDR3 protein results from TCRdb running MiXCR on the 5' RACE reads. The table records about 280,000 distinct CDR3 sequences, 8% to 9% of them present only once. The material sequenced was PBMCs or a T cell subset sorted from them (not recorded which). The origin of the receptors is a young man who had mild COVID-19 (a few samples of this study predate the infection). Cell type and time point are not known. Each CDR3 is given with its conserved first and last residue. The order of the fields is J gene, V gene, clone size, D gene, CDR3 protein, CDR3 DNA. D genes are given only for firm matches. Clone size is stated in some rows and not others, as once, few, many or a class when expanded.

>TRBJ2-3|TRBV11-2|many|TRBD1
CASSLTGGSLYTDTQYF
TGTGCCAGCAGCCTGACAGGGGGCTCTTTGTACACAGATACGCAGTATTTT
>TRBJ2-3|TRBV6-6|few|.
CASSATDIDTQYF
TGTGCCAGCAGCGCGACAGACATAGATACGCAGTATTTT
>TRBJ2-5|TRBV9|many|.
CASSVDISQTQYF
TGTGCCAGCAGCGTAGATATTAGCCAGACCCAGTACTTC
>TRBJ1-2|TRBV9|many|TRBD1
CASSLTGGNGYTF
TGTGCCAGCAGCCTAACAGGGGGGAATGGCTACACCTTC
>TRBJ2-1|TRBV5-1|.|.
CASSFGTGTPLKFF
.
>TRBJ2-2|TRBV7-3|many|.
CASSSGWTGELFF
TGTGCCAGCAGCTCCGGGTGGACCGGGGAGCTGTTTTTT
>TRBJ2-3|TRBV18|few|.
CASSPTWGGDTQYF
TGTGCCAGCTCGCCGACCTGGGGAGGTGATACGCAGTATTTT
>TRBJ2-7|TRBV7-9|few|.
CASSSGRAGRHEQYF
TGTGCCAGCAGCTCTGGAAGGGCAGGGCGGCACGAGCAGTACTTC
>TRBJ1-1|TRBV29-1|.|.
CSVGESRVGTEAFF
TGCAGCGTTGGTGAAAGTAGGGTTGGTACTGAAGCTTTCTTT
>TRBJ2-7|TRBV7-9|many|.
CASSRHLGEQYF
TGTGCCAGCAGCCGCCATCTAGGCGAGCAGTACTTC
>TRBJ1-2|TRBV20-1|.|.
CSAEVREGYGYTF
TGCAGTGCTGAAGTTCGGGAAGGCTATGGCTACACCTTC
>TRBJ2-7|TRBV4-3|many|.
CASSQDFGRVDEQYF
TGCGCCAGCAGCCAAGATTTCGGCAGGGTGGACGAGCAGTACTTC